This T cell receptor beta chain came from a study of cytomegalovirus exposure and HLA in healthy donors listed by TCRdb under 2017. Regarding the study in general: An earlier analysis of some 600 of the donors reported 276 Gb of sequence data and approximately 120 million unique TCR beta sequences obtained from around 190 million T cells. A later genetic analysis took genome-wide SNP genotypes for about 55% of the roughly 700 donors and used that subset as a discovery cohort. Besides the first cohort of around 700 subjects, a separate validation cohort made up of roughly 130 different subjects was used. On average, about 240,000 unique TCR beta nucleotide sequences were sequenced per donor among 398 genotyped donors of the cohort, with roughly 18% of those sequences being non-productive. The study aimed to test whether cataloging public T cell receptors could reveal signatures of past pathogen exposure. Roughly five DR-DQ haplotypes were handled as single units for association and clustering because linkage in the cohort was strong. An early release that covered about 600 HLA-typed donors contained about 300 gigabases of sequencing data and tens of millions of unique TCR sequences. The number of typed donors differed by locus: 629-630 for A, B, C, DRB1 and DQB1; approximately 520 for DQA1; about 600 for DPA1; and 400 to 480 for DPB1. Both class I and class II loci were covered by HLA typing, at four-digit resolution. In an earlier analysis of 587 of the donors, high-throughput TCR beta sequencing was used to judge whether each TCR beta V gene segment behaved as functional or pseudogenic. The later analysis used no new phenotypic data to find candidate immune exposures, relying instead on TCR beta sequences and their occurrence across donors. The T cell repertoires of 666 subjects were profiled by immunosequencing and related to cytomegalovirus serostatus. Every repertoire in the discovery cohort had been generated on one and the same sequencing platform. Of the approximately 400 genotyped donors, approximately 83% fell in the genetic ancestry cluster associated with self-reported Caucasian donors. Donor age, sex, ethnicity and CMV serostatus were compiled together with the repertoire data. To study patterns of TCR occurrence, a later analysis re-analyzed previously published TCR beta repertoires from around 670 donors and added high-resolution HLA genotyping. To predict cytomegalovirus infection status, the study brought together high-throughput TCR immunosequencing, statistical association of individual TCRs with disease status, and machine learning. Broader findings and caveats from the paper: V-gene and J-gene trimming of TCR beta chains was associated with a missense DCLRE1C variant in a later genetic analysis, and the association was replicated in an independent cohort. Because counts were too low, about 17 rarely observed V segments, including chromosome 9 orphons, were excluded from the earlier analysis of several hundred of the donors. According to a later analysis, TCR association rates differed among HLA loci, with DRB1 alleles showing the most associated TCRs and HLA-C alleles showing the fewest. Assigning TCR associations to individual alleles was difficult when HLA alleles, especially DR and DQ, strongly co-occurred. CMV serostatus was the only immune exposure information available for the cohort. Correlated functional status among segregating V segments might be attributable to linkage disequilibrium, but an unknown experimental factor could not be ruled out. In vitro tests confirmed that a few of the cytomegalovirus-associated TCR beta chains recognize cytomegalovirus antigens. A further reported finding was that TCR beta sequences accurately predicted the HLA-A and HLA-B alleles for most subjects in the first cohort. The classifier was reported to diagnose cytomegalovirus status with high specificity and sensitivity in both the original and validation cohorts. In a later analysis, several top co-occurrence clusters were reported to appear linked to parvovirus B19, influenza, CMV and Epstein-Barr virus. The authors suggested that the approach could potentially be extended to other disease states and immunological phenotypes. This cohort had only TCR beta chains sequenced, and the lack of alpha or paired-chain data limited which features could be detected. While some public TCRs were present in many individuals, most TCR sequences turned up only very rarely across donors. Compared with equally common non-associated chains, HLA-associated TCR beta chains in a later analysis were more clonally expanded and had lower generation probabilities. At a false discovery rate of 0.05, a later analysis linked under 20,000 TCR beta sequences to specific HLA alleles. The 87-base-pair reads could not distinguish some IMGT-functional V segments, including TRBV6-2 and TRBV6-3, so those segments were excluded. A cluster of highly shared sequence variants was judged likely to be a technical artifact of the sequencing pipeline. HLA typing was unavailable for some donors at each locus, so association tests used only the typed subset. According to a later genetic analysis, donors in an Asian-associated ancestry cluster had fewer N-insertions in productive TCRs than the approximately 670-donor mean. A later analysis found that most CMV-associated TCR beta chains appeared HLA-restricted, with HLA associations seemingly driven largely by CMV exposure. In the study, 150 to 200 TCR beta chains were listed as associated with cytomegalovirus. In an earlier analysis of approximately 590 of the donors, most TCR beta V segments were observed in productive rearrangements about 87% or about 30% of the time, broadly matching IMGT annotations. Roughly uniform sequencing depth across donors was assumed in presence/absence analyses, although this assumption may not hold.

The cohort consisted of 666 healthy bone marrow donors. All cohort members were sampled while nominally healthy, although unrecorded immune exposures were likely present. The donor was CMV seropositive and was included in the group of 270 or so seropositive cohort members. A peripheral blood sample was collected from each donor, and TCR beta sequencing was performed on peripheral blood mononuclear cells. The Qiagen DNeasy Blood Extraction Kit was used to extract genomic DNA from the blood cell samples. Concerning this clone: No cognate antigen has been identified for it. Base qualities are not recorded, but no much larger clone differs from it by a single base.

Receptor libraries were prepared by the immunoSEQ multiplex PCR assay. For the multiplex PCR, a mixture combining 60 forward primers for TCR Vbeta segments and 13 reverse primers for TCR Jbeta segments was used. A multiplex PCR assay on genomic DNA amplified the CDR3 region of rearranged TCR beta genes. The Illumina HiSeq System was used to sequence the amplified TCR beta libraries as 87-base-pair reads. Concerning the study's data processing: A later analysis counted about 80 million unique TCR beta chains across the 650 to 800 repertoires, and around 9.9 million of these chains were shared by at least two donors. Raw reads were error-corrected and collapsed into unique sequences with a nearest-neighbor algorithm that merged closely related sequences to remove PCR and sequencing errors. Alignment of CDR3 sequences to IMGT reference sequences was used to assign V, D and J gene segments. Each retained sequence needed at least a six-nucleotide match to both a V gene segment and a J gene segment. A rearrangement was called productive if the CDR3 had no stop codons and remained in frame with V and J, and every other rearrangement was called non-productive. CDR3 was defined according to IMGT convention as the region running from the second conserved V-encoded cysteine to the conserved J-encoded phenylalanine. The earlier analysis of 450 to 750 of the donors excluded any sequence lacking an unambiguous match to a single V gene segment. An earlier analysis of a few hundred of the donors called V segments functional above 56.7% productive rearrangements and segregating when the between-donor standard deviation exceeded 5%. A statistical classification framework was developed to diagnose cytomegalovirus status using the catalog of TCR beta chain sequences. V and J gene assignment, in a later analysis, came from comparing TCR nucleotide sequences with IMGT/GENE-DB human TR gene sequences. The TCRdist pipeline was used in a later analysis to assign CDR3 sequences and most-parsimonious VDJ recombination scenarios. A later analysis defined each TCR beta chain by its CDR3 amino acid sequence plus V-gene family, and excluded reads lacking a unique V-gene family. As a way to deal with suspected cross-contamination and a sequencing artifact, a later analysis dropped under 600 nucleotide sequences that were highly shared and had low generation probability. In a later analysis, a clonal expansion index was calculated for each public chain from normalized within-repertoire ranks of inferred template counts. In a later analysis, generation probabilities were computed using a VDJ recombination model fitted to out-of-frame rearrangements, and the results were checked against IGoR. A later analysis scored TCR-TCR, TCR-HLA and TCR-CMV co-occurrence with hypergeometric tests, applying a repertoire-size bias correction to TCR pairs. In a later analysis, false discovery rates were estimated by permuting HLA or CMV assignments 20 times. A later analysis grouped co-occurring TCRs with DBSCAN, adding TCRdist sequence similarity when clustering within HLA-allele-positive subsets. For co-occurrence clustering, repertoires with fewer than 30,000 or more than 120,000 public chains were excluded, along with 5 or 6 repertoires with anomalous nucleotide sharing. TCRdb's version of the immuneACCESS table is confined to in-frame rearrangements and falls short of the full clone set. An unresolved V gene accounts for under half of the shortfall where checked; the remainder is of unknown origin. V and J calls and clone size follow that table, whereas D and trimming were derived from the DNA. This sample comprises fewer than 200,000 clones, 65% to 85% of them detected only once. Around 6.7% of the sample is held by the ten biggest clonotypes.

Reading from cysteine to phenylalanine, the CDR3 counts 16 amino acids. The only DNA kept is the CDR3, 48 bases in frame from the first base. The rearrangement joined TRBV21-1 to TRBJ2-7; the table's D gene call, TRBD2, was not cross checked with the DNA. TRBV21-1 is deemed a pseudogene. Sequencing was done on a sample of PBMCs. The receptor's source is a woman in her 30s in good health and CMV-seropositive. The CDR3 sequence is CASSPPGGLKSYEQYF. The nucleotide sequence is TGTGCCAGCAGCCCTCCCGGCGGGTTGAAGAGCTACGAGCAGTACTTC.